This T cell receptor beta chain emerged from a study of long-term antiretroviral therapy in people with HIV. Study findings and constraints: Researchers lacked any data on ART adherence, viral resistance or therapy changes. Pre-ART expanded TRB clones stayed dominant throughout, though often decreasing after ART.

Germline V lookup: CDR1 MDHEN, CDR2 SYDVKM. The CDR3 is made up of 15 amino acids. V gave up 4 bases and J gave up 7 bases, with 19 bases separating them. Survey-level immunoSEQ v3.0 assays were run. Sequencing efforts were directed toward 40,000-50,000 T-cell genomes per sample. Clones were sequenced by immunoSEQ multiplex PCR, and TCRdb holds only the in-frame ones, with some missing. The table shows approximately 23,000 clones, with about four fifths occurring only once. Remarks on this clone: Its antigen remains unknown.

Treatment for every participant with HIV took place in the United States. The sequencing used unsorted PBMCs, collected 1.5 years after starting antiretroviral therapy. This TCR derives from a man aged 25 to 40 with HIV. The chain has TRBV28 and TRBJ2-5; D possibly corresponds to TRBD1 (5 bases). CDR3 DNA sequence: TGTGCCAGCAGTTCCGTAACAGGCCAGGGTGGGACCCAGTACTTC. Translating it yields CASSSVTGQGGTQYF.